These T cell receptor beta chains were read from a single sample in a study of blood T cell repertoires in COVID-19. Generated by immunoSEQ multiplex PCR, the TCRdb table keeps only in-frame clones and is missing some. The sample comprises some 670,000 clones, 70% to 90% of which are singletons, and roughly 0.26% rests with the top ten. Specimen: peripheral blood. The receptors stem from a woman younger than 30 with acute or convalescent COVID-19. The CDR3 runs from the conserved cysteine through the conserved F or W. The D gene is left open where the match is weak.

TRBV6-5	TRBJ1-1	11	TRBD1	CASSRQGKAFF
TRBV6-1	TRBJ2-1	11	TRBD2	CASSVAGGQFF
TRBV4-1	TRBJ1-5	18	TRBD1	CASSQDPDWTGLNQPQHF
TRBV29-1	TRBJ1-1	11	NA	CSVEDTGEAFF
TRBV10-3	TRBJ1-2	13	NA	CAISESREGGYTF
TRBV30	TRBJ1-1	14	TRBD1	CAWNPGTGWTEAFF
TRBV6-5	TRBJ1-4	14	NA	CASRNNTTNEKLFF
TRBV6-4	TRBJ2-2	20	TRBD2	CASSDSSWVAGEMNTGELFF
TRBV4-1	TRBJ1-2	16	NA	CASSPTQPRQVDGYTF
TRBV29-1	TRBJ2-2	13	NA	CSVAGHSTGELFF
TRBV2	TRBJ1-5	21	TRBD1	CASSESFGQGARGGSNQPQHF
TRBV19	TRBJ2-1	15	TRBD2	CASSLFSGGVNEQFF
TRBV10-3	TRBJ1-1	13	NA	CAISEVQARGAFF
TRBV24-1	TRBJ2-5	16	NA	CATSDFGGQSQETQYF
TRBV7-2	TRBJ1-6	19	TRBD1	CASSSRTGRLGSYNSPLHF
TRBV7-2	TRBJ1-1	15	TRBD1	CASSLTGQPNTEAFF
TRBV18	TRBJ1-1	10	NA	CASRGTEAFF
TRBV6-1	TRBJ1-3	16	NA	CASSEVTDGGRNTIYF
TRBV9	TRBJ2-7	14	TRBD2	CASSVAGGLNEQYF
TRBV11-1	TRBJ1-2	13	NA	CASSPGALGGYTF
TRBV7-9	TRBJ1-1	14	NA	CASSAPSGSTEAFF
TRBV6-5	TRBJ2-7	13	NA	CASRVGSNYEQYF